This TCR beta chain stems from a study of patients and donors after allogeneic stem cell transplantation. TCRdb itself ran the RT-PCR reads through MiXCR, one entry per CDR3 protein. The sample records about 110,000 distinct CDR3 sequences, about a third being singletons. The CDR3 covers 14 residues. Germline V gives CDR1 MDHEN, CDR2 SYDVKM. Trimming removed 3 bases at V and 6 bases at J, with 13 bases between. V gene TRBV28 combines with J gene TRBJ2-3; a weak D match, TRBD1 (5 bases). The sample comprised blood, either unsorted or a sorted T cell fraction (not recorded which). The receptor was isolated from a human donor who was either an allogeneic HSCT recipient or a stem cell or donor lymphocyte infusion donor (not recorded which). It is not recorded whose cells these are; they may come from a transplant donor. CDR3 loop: CASSFDRTSDTQYF. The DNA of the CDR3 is TGTGCCAGCAGTTTCGATCGGACATCGGATACGCAGTATTTT.